This T cell receptor beta chain was sequenced in a study of T cell responses to AZD1222 COVID-19 vaccine. Study as a whole: Some second doses came at about 4 weeks and others at about 12 weeks; these were pooled. Notes on the study in general: Females outnumbered males among donors, who were mostly white British; clonal diversity was possibly underestimated. Reports indicate that nearly half of spike-specific TCRs are directed at unmutated variant regions.

Trimming left V 2 bases short and J 6 bases short, with 7 bases between. The CDR3 runs to 12 residues. CDR1 is SEHNR, CDR2 FQNEAQ, per germline (reference sequence). This table comes from immunoSEQ multiplex PCR, and its TCRdb copy is limited to in-frame clones, with some not included. Of under 150,000 clones in the sample, 75% to 95% were seen once. Concerning this clone: What it binds is not known.

The V call is TRBV7-9, the J call TRBJ1-1; the D is unclear. The sequence derives from an adult in good health. The sample in question was peripheral blood, obtained on day 0 of AZD1222 vaccination. CDR3 DNA sequence: TGTGCCAGCAGCTTATTGGGTCCTGAAGCTTTCTTT. Its translation: CASSLLGPEAFF.